These T cell receptor beta chains were read from a single sample in a study of blood T cells in healthy people across ages. TCRdb passed the 5' RACE reads through MiXCR, listing each CDR3 protein once. The sample has 800,000 to 900,000 distinct CDR3 sequences, 62% seen once. The sample taken for sequencing was blood. The receptors come from a man between 25 and 39 years old in good health. The CDR3 runs from the conserved cysteine through the conserved F or W. The order of the fields is V gene, clone size, D gene, J gene, CDR3 DNA, CDR3 protein. The D gene is left open where the match is weak. The size field is filled for only some rows; it gives once, few, many or a size class.

>TRBV7-2|few|TRBD2|TRBJ2-7
TGTGCCAGCAGCACCCCACTAGCGGGGAACTACGAGCAGTACTTC
CASSTPLAGNYEQYF
>TRBV20-1|-|-|TRBJ1-6
TGCAGTGCTTCAGCGACGGCCTTTAGCTCCTATAATTCACCCCTCCACTTT
CSASATAFSSYNSPLHF
>TRBV20-1|-|-|TRBJ2-3
TGCAGTGCGCCGACTAGTCGGGCAGATACGCAGTATTTT
CSAPTSRADTQYF
>TRBV6-5|-|TRBD1|TRBJ2-7
TGTGCCAGCAGTTTTCCGGGACAGATATACGAGCAGTACTTC
CASSFPGQIYEQYF
>TRBV24-1|many|-|TRBJ2-4
TGTGCCACCAGTGACCCTCTATTGCTCGAAGGAGCCGACATTCAGTACTTC
CATSDPLLLEGADIQYF
>TRBV5-5|-|-|TRBJ1-1
TGTGCCAGCAGCATAGGGACGGCGACTGAAGCTTTCTTT
CASSIGTATEAFF
>TRBV20-1|-|TRBD2|TRBJ2-1
TGCAGTGCTAGAGATCGAACTAGCGGGCTTTTCAATGAGCAGTTCTTC
CSARDRTSGLFNEQFF
>TRBV4-3|-|TRBD1|TRBJ2-7
TGCGCCAGCAGTATAAACAGGGGGCCCTACGAGCAGTACTTC
CASSINRGPYEQYF
>TRBV21-1|few|-|TRBJ2-3
TGTGCCAGCAGCAAAGGAGGGCGGAGCACAGATACGCAGTATTTT
CASSKGGRSTDTQYF
>TRBV9|-|-|TRBJ1-1
TGTGCCAGCAGCGGGATTACAGGGCCGAACACTGAAGCTTTCTTT
CASSGITGPNTEAFF
>TRBV12-3/TRBV12-4|few|-|TRBJ2-3
TGTGCCAGCAGCCCCTCAAGCGTGGGCGCAGATACGCAGTATTTT
CASSPSSVGADTQYF
>TRBV12-3/TRBV12-4|many|-|TRBJ2-1
TGTGCCAGCAGCCCCGGCCTGTACAATGAGCAGTTCTTC
CASSPGLYNEQFF
>TRBV28|-|TRBD2|TRBJ2-1
TGTGCCAGCAGTTTATCCGGACTAGCCTCAAGCTCCTACAATGAGCAGTTCTTC
CASSLSGLASSSYNEQFF
>TRBV29-1|few|TRBD1|TRBJ2-1
TGCAGCGTCACCAGGGGGACGGGTAATGAGCAGTTCTTC
CSVTRGTGNEQFF
>TRBV7-2|few|TRBD2|TRBJ2-7
TGTGCCAGCAGCGGGACTAGCGGGGGTAACTCCTACGAGCAGTACTTC
CASSGTSGGNSYEQYF
>TRBV12-3/TRBV12-4|-|-|TRBJ2-7
TGTGCCAGCAGCCAGCGTAGGACTGAACTCTCCTACGAGCAGTACTTC
CASSQRRTELSYEQYF